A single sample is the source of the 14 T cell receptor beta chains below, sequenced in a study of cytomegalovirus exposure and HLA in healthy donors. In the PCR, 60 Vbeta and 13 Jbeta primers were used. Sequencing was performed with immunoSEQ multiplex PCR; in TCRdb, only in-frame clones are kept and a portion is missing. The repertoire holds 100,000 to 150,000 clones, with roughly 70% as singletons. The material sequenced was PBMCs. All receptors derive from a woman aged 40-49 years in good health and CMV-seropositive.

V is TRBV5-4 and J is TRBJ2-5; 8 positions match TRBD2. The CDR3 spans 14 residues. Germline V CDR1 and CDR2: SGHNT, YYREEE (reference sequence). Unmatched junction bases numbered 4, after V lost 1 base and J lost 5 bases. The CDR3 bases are TGTGCCAGCAGCTTGAGGGGCGGGGGGGAGACCCAGTACTTC. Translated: CASSLRGGGETQYF. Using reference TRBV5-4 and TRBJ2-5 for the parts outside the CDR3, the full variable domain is ETGVTQSPTHLIKTRGQQVTLRCSSQSGHNTVSWYQQALGQGPQFIFQYYREEENGRGNFPPRFSGLQFPNYSSELNVNALELDDSALYLCASSLRGGGETQYFGPGTRLLVL.

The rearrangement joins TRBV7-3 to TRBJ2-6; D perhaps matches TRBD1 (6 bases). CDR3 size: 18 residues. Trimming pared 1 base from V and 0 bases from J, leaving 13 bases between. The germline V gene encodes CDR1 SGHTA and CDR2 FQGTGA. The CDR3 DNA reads TGTGCCAGCAGCTTAATGGGCAGGGGAACCTCTGGGGCCAACGTCCTGACTTTC. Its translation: CASSLMGRGTSGANVLTF.

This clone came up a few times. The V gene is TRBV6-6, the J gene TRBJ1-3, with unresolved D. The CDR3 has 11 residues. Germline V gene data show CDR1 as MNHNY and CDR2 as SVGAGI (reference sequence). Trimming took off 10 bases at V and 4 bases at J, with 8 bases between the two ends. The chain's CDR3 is CATQTGNTIYF. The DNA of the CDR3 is TGTGCCACCCAGACAGGAAACACCATATATTTT.

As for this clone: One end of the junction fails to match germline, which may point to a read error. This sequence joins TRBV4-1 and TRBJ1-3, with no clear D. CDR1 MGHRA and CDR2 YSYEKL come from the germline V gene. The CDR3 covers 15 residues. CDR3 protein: CASSQEARRGDTIYF. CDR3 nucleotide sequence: TGCGCCAGCAGCCAAGAGGCGAGGCGTGGAGACACCATATATTTT.

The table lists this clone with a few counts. CDR3 DNA: TGTGCCAGCAGCCCCGGGGGGGGCACAGATACGCAGTATTTT. This encodes CASSPGGGTDTQYF. The J gene is TRBJ2-3, the V gene TRBV9, with 8 bases that match TRBD2. V shed 4 bases and J 1 base; nucleotides not matched to a gene: 2. The CDR3 runs 14 residues. Looked up from germline, CDR1 is SGDLS and CDR2 is YYNGEE.

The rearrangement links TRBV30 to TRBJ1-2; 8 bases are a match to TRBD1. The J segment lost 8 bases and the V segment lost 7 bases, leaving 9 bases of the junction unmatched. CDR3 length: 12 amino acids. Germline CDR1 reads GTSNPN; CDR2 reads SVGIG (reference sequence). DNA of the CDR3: TGTGCCTTCCCGGACAGGGCGCCCGGCTACACCTTC. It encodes CAFPDRAPGYTF. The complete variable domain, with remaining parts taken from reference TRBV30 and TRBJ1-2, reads SQTIHQWPATLVQPVGSPLSLECTVEGTSNPNLYWYRQAAGRGLQLLFYSVGIGQISSEVPQNLSASRPQDRQFILSSKKLLLSDSGFYLCAFPDRAPGYTFGSGTRLTVV.

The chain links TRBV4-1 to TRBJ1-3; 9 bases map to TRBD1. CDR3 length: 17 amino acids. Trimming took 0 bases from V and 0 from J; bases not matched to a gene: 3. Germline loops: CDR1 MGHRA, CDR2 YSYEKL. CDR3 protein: CASSQETTGGSGNTIYF. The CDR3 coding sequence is TGCGCCAGCAGCCAAGAGACGACAGGGGGCTCTGGAAACACCATATATTTT.

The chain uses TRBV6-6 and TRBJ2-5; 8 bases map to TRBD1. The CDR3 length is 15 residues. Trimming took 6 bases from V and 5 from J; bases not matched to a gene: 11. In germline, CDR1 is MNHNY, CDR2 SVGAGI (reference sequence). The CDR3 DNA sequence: TGTGCCAGCAGACTGGACAGGGCCGGTGGGGAGACCCAGTACTTC. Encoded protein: CASRLDRAGGETQYF.

CDR3 DNA: TGCGCCAGCAGCTTGGGCGGCGGGACCCAAGAGACCCAGTACTTC. Translated, it gives CASSLGGGTQETQYF. The chain employs TRBV5-1 and TRBJ2-5; D is perhaps TRBD2 (6 bases). The CDR3 loop spans 15 amino acids. Germline V gene lookup returns CDR1 SGHRS and CDR2 YFSETQ. V was shortened by 0 bases and J by 1 base, with 10 bases between the two germline ends.

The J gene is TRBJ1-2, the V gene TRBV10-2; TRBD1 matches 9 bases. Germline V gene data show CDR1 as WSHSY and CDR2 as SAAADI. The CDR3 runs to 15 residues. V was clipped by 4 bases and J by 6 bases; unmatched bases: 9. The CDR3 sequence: CASSGGTGRGNGYTF. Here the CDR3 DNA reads TGCGCCAGCAGTGGGGGGACAGGGCGGGGGAATGGCTACACCTTC.

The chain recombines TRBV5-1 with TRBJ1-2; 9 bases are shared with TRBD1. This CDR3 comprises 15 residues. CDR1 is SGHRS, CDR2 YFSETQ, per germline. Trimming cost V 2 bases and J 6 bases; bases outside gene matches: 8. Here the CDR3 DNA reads TGCGCCAGCAGCTTTGGTAAACAGGGGGCGCATGGCTACACCTTC. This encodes CASSFGKQGAHGYTF.

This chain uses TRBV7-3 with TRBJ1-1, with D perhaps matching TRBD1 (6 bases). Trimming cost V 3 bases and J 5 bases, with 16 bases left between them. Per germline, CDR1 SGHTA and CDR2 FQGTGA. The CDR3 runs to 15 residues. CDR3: CASSFDGGAGTEAFF. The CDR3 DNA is TGTGCCAGCAGCTTCGACGGGGGGGCTGGGACTGAAGCTTTCTTT.

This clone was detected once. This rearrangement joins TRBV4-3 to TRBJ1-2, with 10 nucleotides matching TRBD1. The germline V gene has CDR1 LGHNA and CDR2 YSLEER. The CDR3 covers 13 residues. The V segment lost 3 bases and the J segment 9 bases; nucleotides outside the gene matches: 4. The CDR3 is CASSQTGGLSYTF. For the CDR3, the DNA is TGCGCCAGCAGCCAGACAGGGGGCCTGAGCTACACCTTC.

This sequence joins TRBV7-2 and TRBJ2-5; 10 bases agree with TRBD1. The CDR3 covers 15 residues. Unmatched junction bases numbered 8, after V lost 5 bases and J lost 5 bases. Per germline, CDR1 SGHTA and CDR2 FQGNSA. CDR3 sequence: CASSPVTGGLETQYF. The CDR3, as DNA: TGTGCCAGCAGCCCTGTGACAGGGGGCCTGGAGACCCAGTACTTC.